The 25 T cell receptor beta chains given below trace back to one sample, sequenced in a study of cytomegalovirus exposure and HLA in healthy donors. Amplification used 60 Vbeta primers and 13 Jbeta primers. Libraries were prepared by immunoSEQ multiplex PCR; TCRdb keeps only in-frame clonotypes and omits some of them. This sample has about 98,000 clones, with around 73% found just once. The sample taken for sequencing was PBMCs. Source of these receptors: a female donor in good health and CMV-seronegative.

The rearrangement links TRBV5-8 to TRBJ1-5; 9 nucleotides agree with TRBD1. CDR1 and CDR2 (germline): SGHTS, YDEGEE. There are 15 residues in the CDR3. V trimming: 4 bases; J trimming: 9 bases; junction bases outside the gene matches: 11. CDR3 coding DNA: TGTGCCAGCAGCCGTGAACAGGGGGCGGCGGGGCCCCAGCATTTT. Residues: CASSREQGAAGPQHF. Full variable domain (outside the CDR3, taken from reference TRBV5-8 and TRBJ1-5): EAGVTQSPTHLIKTRGQQATLRCSPISGHTSVYWYQQALGLGLQFLLWYDEGEERNRGNFPPRFSGRQFPNYSSELNVNALELEDSALYLCASSREQGAAGPQHFGDGTRLSIL.

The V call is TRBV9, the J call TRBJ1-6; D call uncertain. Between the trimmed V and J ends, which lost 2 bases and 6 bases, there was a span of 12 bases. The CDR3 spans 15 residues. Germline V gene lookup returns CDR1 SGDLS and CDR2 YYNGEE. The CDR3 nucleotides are TGTGCCAGCAGCGTGGGCAGCTTTATTAATTCACCCCTCCACTTT. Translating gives CASSVGSFINSPLHF.

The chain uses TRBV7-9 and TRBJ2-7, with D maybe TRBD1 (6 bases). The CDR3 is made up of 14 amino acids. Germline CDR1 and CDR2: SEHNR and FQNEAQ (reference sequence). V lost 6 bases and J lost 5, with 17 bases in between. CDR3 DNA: TGTGCCAGCAGGCGTACAGGGTCGTGGAACGAGCAGTACTTC. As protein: CASRRTGSWNEQYF.

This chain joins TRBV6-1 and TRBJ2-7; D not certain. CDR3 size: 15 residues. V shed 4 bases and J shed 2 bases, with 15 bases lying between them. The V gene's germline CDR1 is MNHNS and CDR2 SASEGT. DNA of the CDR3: TGTGCCAGCAGTGTGGAGTTCGCCTTTACCTACGAGCAGTACTTC. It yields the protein CASSVEFAFTYEQYF.

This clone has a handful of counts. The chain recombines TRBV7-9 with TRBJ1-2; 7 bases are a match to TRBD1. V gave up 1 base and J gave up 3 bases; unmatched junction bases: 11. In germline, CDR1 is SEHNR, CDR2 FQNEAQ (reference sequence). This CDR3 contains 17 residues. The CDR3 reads CASSLGNEGAFDYGYTF. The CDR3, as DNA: TGTGCCAGCAGCTTAGGGAACGAGGGGGCGTTTGACTATGGCTACACCTTC.

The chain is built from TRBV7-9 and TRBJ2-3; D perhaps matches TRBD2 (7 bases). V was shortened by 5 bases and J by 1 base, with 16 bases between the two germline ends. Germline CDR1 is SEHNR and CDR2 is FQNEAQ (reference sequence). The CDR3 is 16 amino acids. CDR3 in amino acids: CASSTRVGGGTDTQYF. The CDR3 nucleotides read TGTGCCAGCAGCACTAGAGTAGGGGGGGGCACAGATACGCAGTATTTT.

The CDR3 DNA follows: TGTGCCAGCAGCTTAGCAGGGGAAAGGTCCTACAATGAGCAGTTCTTC. Amino acids: CASSLAGERSYNEQFF. The chain combines TRBV11-2 with TRBJ2-1; maybe TRBD1 (6 bases). The V end lost 1 base, the J end lost 1 base, and 11 bases lay between the germline ends. Germline CDR1 reads SGHAT; CDR2 reads FQNNGV. There are 16 residues in the CDR3.

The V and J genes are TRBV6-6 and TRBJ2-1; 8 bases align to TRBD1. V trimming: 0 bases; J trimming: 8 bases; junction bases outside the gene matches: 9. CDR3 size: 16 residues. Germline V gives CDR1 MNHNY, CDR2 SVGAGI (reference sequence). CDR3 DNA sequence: TGTGCCAGCAGTTACTCGATGGCAGGGGGCCCCCATGAGCAGTTCTTC. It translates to CASSYSMAGGPHEQFF.

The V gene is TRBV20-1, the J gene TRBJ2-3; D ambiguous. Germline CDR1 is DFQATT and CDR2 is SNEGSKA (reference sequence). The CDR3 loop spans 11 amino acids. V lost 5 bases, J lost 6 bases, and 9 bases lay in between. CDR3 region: CSALNRDTQYF. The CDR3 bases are TGCAGTGCTCTTAACCGGGATACGCAGTATTTT.

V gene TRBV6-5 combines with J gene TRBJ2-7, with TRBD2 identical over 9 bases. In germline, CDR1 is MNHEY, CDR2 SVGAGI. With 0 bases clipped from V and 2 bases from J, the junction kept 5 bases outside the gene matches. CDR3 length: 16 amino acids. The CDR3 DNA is TGTGCCAGCAGTTACTCACGCGGGGGGGCCACCTACGAGCAGTACTTC. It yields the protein CASSYSRGGATYEQYF.

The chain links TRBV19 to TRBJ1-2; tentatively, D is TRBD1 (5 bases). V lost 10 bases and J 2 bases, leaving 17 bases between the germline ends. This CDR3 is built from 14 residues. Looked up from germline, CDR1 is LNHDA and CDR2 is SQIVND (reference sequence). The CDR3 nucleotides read TGTGCCACCGCCCGGGCAGGGCAGAACTATGGCTACACCTTC. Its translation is CATARAGQNYGYTF.

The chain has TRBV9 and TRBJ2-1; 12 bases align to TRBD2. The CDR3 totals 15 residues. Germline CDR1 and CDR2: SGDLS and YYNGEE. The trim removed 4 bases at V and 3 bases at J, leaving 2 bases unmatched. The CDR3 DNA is TGTGCCAGCAGCCAGACTAGCGGGGGCTACAATGAGCAGTTCTTC. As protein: CASSQTSGGYNEQFF.

The CDR3 loop is CASSISTRGEQYF. The CDR3 DNA reads as TGTGCCAGTAGTATAAGCACCCGGGGCGAGCAGTACTTC. The V gene is TRBV19, the J gene TRBJ2-7, with D maybe TRBD2 (5 bases). The CDR3 has 13 amino acids. Germline CDR1 reads LNHDA; CDR2 reads SQIVND (reference sequence). V lost 2 bases and J lost 6, with 11 bases in between.

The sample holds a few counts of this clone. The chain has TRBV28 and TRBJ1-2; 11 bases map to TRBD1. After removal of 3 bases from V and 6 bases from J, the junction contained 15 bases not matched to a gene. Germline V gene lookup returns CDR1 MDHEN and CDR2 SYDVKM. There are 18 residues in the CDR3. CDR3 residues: CASSFLGEGTGGDDGYTF. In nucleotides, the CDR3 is TGTGCCAGCAGTTTCCTCGGGGAAGGGACAGGGGGGGACGATGGCTACACCTTC.

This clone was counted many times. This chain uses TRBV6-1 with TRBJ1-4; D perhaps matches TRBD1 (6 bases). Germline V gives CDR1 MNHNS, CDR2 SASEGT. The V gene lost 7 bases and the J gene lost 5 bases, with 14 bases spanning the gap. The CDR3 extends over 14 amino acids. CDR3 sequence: CASTRQEANEKLFF. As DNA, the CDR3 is TGTGCCAGCACCCGACAGGAAGCAAATGAAAAACTGTTTTTT.

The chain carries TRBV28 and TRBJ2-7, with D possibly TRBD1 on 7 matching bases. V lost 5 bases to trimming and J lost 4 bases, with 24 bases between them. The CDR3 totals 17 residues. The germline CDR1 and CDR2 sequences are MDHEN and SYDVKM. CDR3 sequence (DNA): TGTGCCAGCAGTACAAGCCCCGGGACAGCGGGTTTGTACGAGCAGTACTTC. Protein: CASSTSPGTAGLYEQYF.

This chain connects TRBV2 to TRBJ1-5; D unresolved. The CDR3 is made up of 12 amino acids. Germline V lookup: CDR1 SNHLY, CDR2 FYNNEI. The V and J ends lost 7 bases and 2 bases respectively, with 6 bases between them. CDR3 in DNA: TGTGCCAGCACCCAGGGCAATCAGCCCCAGCATTTT. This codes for CASTQGNQPQHF.

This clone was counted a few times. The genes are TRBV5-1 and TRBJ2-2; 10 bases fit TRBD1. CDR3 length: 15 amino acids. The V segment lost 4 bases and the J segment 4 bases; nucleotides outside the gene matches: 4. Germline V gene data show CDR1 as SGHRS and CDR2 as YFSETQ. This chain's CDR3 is CASSPGTGATGELFF. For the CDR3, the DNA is TGCGCCAGCAGCCCCGGGACAGGGGCCACCGGGGAGCTGTTTTTT.

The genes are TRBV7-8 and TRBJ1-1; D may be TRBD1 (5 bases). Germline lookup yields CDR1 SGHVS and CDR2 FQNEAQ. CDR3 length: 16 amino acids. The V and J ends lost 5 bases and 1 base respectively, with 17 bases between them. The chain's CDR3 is CASSQPVFQGNTEAFF. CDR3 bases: TGTGCCAGCAGCCAACCAGTTTTTCAGGGGAACACTGAAGCTTTCTTT.

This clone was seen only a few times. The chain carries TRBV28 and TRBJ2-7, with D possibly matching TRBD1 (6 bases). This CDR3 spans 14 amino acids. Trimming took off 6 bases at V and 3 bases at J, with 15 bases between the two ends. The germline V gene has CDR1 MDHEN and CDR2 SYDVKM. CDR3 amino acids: CASSTPGVRYEQYF. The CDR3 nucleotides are TGTGCCAGCAGCACACCAGGGGTCCGCTACGAGCAGTACTTC.

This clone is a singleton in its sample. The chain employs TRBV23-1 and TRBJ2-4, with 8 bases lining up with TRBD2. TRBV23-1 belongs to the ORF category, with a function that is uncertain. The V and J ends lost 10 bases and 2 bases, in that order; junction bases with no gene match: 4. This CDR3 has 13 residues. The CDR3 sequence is CAKAGETKNIQYF. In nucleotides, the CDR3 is TGCGCCAAAGCGGGGGAGACCAAAAACATTCAGTACTTC.

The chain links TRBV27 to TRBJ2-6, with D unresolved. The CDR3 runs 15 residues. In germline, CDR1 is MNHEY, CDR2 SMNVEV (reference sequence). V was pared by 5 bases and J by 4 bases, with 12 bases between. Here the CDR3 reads CASSASYQGANVLTF. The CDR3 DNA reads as TGTGCCAGCAGTGCCTCTTATCAGGGGGCCAACGTCCTGACTTTC.

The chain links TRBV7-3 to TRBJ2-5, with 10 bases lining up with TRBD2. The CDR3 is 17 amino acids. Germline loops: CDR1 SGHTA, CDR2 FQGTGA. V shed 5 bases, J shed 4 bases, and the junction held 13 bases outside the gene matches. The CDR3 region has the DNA TGTGCCAGCAGCGATGGGGCTAGCGGGAGCGGTGGAGAGACCCAGTACTTC. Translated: CASSDGASGSGGETQYF.

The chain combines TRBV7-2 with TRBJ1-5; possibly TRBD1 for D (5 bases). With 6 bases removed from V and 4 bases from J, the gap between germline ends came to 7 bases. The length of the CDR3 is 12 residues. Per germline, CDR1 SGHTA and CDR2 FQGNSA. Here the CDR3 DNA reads TGTGCCAGCAGTCAGGGAAATCAGCCCCAGCATTTT. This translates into CASSQGNQPQHF.

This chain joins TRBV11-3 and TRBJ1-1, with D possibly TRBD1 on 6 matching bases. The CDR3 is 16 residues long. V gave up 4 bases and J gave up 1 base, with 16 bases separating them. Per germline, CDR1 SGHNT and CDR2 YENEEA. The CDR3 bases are TGTGCCAGCAGCTCGAAACCCGGGACACGGAACACTGAAGCTTTCTTT. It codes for CASSSKPGTRNTEAFF.